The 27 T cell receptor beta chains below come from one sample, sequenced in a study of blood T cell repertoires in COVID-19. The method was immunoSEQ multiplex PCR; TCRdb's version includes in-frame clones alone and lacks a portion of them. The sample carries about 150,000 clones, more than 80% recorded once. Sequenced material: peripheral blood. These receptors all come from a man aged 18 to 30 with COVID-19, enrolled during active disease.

The CDR3 DNA reads TGTGCCAGCAGCCTAAGGGGGGGGTATCAGCCCCAGCATTTT. It specifies CASSLRGGYQPQHF. The J gene is TRBJ1-5, the V gene TRBV7-8; D perhaps matches TRBD1 (6 bases). CDR3 length: 14 amino acids. The germline gives CDR1 SGHVS, CDR2 FQNEAQ. The V end lost 5 bases, the J end lost 5 bases, and 13 bases lay between the germline ends.

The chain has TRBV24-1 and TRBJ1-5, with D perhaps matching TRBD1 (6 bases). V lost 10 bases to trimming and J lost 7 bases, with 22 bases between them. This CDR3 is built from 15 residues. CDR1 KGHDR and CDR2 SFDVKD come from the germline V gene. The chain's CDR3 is CATQGQGRGEQPQHF. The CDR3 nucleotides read TGTGCCACTCAAGGGCAGGGGAGAGGCGAGCAGCCCCAGCATTTT.

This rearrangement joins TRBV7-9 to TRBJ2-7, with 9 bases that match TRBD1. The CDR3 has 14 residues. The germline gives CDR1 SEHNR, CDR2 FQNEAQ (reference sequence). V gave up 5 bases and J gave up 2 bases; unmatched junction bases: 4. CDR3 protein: CASSAQGAPYEQYF. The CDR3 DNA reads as TGTGCCAGCAGCGCACAGGGGGCCCCCTACGAGCAGTACTTC.

The CDR3 loop reads CASSRPRATGIISSYNEQFF. CDR3 DNA sequence: TGCGCCAGCAGCCGACCGAGGGCGACAGGGATAATCAGCTCCTACAATGAGCAGTTCTTC. The chain uses TRBV4-3 and TRBJ2-1, with 7 bases lining up with TRBD1. The CDR3 runs to 20 residues. Losses at the gene ends were 4 bases for V and 0 bases for J; bases not matched to a gene: 18. The germline CDR1 and CDR2 sequences are LGHNA and YSLEER.

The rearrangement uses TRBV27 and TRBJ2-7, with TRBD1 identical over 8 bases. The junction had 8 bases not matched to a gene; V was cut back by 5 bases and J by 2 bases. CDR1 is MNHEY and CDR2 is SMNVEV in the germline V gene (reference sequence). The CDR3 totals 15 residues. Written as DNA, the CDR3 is TGTGCCAGCAGTCCGCAGGGGGCGCTGACCTACGAGCAGTACTTC. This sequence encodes CASSPQGALTYEQYF.

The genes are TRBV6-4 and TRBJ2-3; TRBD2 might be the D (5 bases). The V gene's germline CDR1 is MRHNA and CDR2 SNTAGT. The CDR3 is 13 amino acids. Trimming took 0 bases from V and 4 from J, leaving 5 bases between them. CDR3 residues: CASSDSEADTQYF. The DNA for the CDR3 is TGTGCCAGCAGTGACTCGGAGGCAGATACGCAGTATTTT.

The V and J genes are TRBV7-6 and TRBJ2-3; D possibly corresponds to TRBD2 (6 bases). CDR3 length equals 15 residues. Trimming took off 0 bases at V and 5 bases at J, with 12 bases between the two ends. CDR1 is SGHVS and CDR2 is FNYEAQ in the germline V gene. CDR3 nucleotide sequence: TGTGCCAGCAGCTTAGCCGGGAGAGACCTAGATACGCAGTATTTT. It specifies CASSLAGRDLDTQYF.

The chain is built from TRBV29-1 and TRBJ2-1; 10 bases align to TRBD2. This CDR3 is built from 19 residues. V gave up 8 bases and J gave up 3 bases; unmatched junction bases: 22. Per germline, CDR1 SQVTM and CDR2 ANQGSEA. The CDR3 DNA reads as TGCAGCCCCCTGTTGCTAGCGGGAGCGGGGGGCCCCCTCTACAATGAGCAGTTCTTC. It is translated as CSPLLLAGAGGPLYNEQFF.

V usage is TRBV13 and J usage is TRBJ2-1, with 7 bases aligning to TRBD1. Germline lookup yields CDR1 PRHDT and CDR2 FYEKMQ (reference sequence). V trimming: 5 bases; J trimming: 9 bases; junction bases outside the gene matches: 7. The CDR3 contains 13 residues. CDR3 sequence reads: CASSNRGMGEQFF. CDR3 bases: TGTGCCAGCAGCAACAGGGGTATGGGTGAGCAGTTCTTC.

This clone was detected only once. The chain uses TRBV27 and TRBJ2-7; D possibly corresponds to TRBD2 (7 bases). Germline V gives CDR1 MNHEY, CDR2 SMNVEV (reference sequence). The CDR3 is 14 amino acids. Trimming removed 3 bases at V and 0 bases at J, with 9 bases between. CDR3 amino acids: CASSFGGHSYEQYF. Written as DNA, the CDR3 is TGTGCCAGCAGTTTCGGGGGGCACTCCTACGAGCAGTACTTC.

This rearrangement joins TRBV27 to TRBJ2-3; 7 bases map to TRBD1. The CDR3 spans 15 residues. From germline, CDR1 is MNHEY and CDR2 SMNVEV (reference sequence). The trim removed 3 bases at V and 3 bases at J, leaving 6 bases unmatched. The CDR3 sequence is CASSFRQGNTDTQYF. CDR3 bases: TGTGCCAGCAGTTTCCGACAGGGAAATACAGATACGCAGTATTTT.

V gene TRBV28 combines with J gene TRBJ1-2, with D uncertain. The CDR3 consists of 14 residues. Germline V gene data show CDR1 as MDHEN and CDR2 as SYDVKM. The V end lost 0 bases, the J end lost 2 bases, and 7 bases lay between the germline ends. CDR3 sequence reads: CASSLWTGNYGYTF. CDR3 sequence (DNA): TGTGCCAGCAGTTTATGGACGGGGAACTATGGCTACACCTTC.

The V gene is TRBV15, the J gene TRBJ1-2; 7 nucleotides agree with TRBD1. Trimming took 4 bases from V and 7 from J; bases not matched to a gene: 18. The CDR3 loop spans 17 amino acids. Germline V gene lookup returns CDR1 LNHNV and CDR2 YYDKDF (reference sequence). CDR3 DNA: TGTGCCACCAGCATGGCCGGGACAGTGGGCCCCACCGGTGGCTACACCTTC. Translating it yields CATSMAGTVGPTGGYTF.

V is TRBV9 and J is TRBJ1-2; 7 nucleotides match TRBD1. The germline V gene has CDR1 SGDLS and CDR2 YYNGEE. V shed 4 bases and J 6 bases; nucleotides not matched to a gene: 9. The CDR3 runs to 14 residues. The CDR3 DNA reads TGTGCCAGCAGCTTACTCGACAGGGTTGATGGCTACACCTTC. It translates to CASSLLDRVDGYTF.

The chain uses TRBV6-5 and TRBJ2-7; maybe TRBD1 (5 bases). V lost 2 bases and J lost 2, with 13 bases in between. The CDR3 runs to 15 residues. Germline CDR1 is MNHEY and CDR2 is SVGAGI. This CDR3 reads CASSYAAGSTYEQYF. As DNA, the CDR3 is TGTGCCAGCAGTTACGCAGCAGGGTCAACCTACGAGCAGTACTTC.

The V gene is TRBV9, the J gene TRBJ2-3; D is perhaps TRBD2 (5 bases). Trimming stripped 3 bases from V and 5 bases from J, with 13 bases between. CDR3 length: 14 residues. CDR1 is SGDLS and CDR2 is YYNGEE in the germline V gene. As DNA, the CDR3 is TGTGCCAGCAGCGCGGCGGACTGGGGAGATACGCAGTATTTT. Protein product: CASSAADWGDTQYF.

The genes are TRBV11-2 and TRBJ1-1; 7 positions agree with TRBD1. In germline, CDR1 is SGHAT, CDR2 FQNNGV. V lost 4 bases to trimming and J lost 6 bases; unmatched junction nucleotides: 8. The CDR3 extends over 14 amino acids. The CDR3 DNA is TGTGCCAGCAGCTCGATACAGGGGCGCCCTGAAGCTTTCTTT. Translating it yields CASSSIQGRPEAFF.

In nucleotides, the CDR3 is TGTGCCAGCAGTTTATTTGATCGCGGCAGGGTAGAGACCCAGTACTTC. Translated: CASSLFDRGRVETQYF. This chain links TRBV28 with TRBJ2-5, with D maybe TRBD1 (5 bases). The CDR3 has 16 residues. Germline lookup yields CDR1 MDHEN and CDR2 SYDVKM. With 1 base removed from V and 4 bases from J, the gap between germline ends came to 16 bases.

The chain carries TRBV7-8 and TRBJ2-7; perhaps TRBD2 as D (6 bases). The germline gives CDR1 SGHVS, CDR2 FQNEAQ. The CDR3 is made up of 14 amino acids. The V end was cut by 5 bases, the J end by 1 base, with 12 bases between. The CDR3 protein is CASSLSGGSYEQYF. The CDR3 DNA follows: TGTGCCAGCAGCCTTAGCGGAGGGTCCTACGAGCAGTACTTC.

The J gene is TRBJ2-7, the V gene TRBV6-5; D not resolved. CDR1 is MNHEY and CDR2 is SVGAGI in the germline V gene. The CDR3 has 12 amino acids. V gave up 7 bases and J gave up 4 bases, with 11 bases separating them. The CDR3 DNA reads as TGTGCCAGCACTAGTGCTTGGTACGAGCAGTACTTC. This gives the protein CASTSAWYEQYF.

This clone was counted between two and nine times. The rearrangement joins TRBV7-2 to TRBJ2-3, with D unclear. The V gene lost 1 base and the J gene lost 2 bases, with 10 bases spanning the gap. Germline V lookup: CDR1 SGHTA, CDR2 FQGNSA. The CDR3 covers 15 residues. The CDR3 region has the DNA TGTGCCAGCAGCTTAGGGCAGGTTCTCACAGATACGCAGTATTTT. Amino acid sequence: CASSLGQVLTDTQYF.

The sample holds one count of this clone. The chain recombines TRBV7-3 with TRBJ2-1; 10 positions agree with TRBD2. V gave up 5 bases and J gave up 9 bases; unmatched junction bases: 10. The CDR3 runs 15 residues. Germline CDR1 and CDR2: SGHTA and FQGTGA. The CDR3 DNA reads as TGTGCCAGCAGCGCGCTAGCGGGAGAGGTTGGTGAGCAGTTCTTC. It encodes CASSALAGEVGEQFF. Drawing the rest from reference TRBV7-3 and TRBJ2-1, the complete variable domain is GAGVSQTPSNKVTEKGKYVELRCDPISGHTALYWYRQSLGQGPEFLIYFQGTGAADDSGLPNDRFFAVRPEGSVSTLKIQRTERGDSAVYLCASSALAGEVGEQFFGPGTRLTVL.

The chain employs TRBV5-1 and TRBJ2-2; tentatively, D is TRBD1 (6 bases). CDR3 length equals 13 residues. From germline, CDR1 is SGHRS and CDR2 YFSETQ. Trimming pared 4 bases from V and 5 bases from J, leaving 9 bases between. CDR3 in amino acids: CASSPQGTGELFF. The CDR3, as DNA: TGCGCCAGCAGCCCACAGGGAACCGGGGAGCTGTTTTTT.

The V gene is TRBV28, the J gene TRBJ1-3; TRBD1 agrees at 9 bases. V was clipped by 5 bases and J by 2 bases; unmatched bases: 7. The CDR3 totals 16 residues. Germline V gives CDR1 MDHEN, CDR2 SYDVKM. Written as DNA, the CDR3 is TGTGCCAGCAGTCCGGGACAGGGAAAAGCTGGAAACACCATATATTTT. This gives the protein CASSPGQGKAGNTIYF.

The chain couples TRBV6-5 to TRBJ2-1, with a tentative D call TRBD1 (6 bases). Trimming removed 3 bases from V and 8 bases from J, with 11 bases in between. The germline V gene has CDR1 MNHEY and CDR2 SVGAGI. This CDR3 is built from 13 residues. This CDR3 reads CASSYGGVYEQFF. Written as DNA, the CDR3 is TGTGCCAGCAGTTATGGGGGCGTCTATGAGCAGTTCTTC.

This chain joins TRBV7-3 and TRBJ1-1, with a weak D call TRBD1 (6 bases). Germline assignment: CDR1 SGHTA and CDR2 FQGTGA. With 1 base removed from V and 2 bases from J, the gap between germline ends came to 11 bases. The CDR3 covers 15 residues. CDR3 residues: CASSLMAGANTEAFF. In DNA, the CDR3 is TGTGCCAGCAGCTTAATGGCGGGGGCAAACACTGAAGCTTTCTTT. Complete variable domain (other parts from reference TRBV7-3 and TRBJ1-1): GAGVSQTPSNKVTEKGKYVELRCDPISGHTALYWYRQSLGQGPEFLIYFQGTGAADDSGLPNDRFFAVRPEGSVSTLKIQRTERGDSAVYLCASSLMAGANTEAFFGQGTRLTVV.

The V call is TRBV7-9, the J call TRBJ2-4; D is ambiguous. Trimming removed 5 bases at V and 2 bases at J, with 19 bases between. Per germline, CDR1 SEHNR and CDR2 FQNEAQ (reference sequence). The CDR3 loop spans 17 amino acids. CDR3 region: CASSPVAAERSKNIQYF. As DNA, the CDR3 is TGTGCCAGCAGCCCCGTTGCGGCGGAAAGATCCAAAAACATTCAGTACTTC. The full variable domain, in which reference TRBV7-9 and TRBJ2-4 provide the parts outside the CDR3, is DTGVSQNPRHKITKRGQNVTFRCDPISEHNRLYWYRQTLGQGPEFLTYFQNEAQLEKSRLLSDRFSAERPKGSFSTLEIQRTEQGDSAMYLCASSPVAAERSKNIQYFGAGTRLSVL.